These 24 T cell receptor beta chains share one sample of origin, sequenced in a study of tumour-infiltrating T cells in Burkitt lymphoma. Method: immunoSEQ multiplex PCR; TCRdb's copy keeps in-frame clones and lacks some. There are 13,000 to 15,000 clones in the sample; about 33% occur only once, and about 6% lies in the top ten. What was sequenced was tumor tissue. These receptor sequences come from a human donor with diffuse large B-cell lymphoma.

This sequence joins TRBV4-2 and TRBJ2-1; 8 nucleotides line up with TRBD2. The length of the CDR3 is 12 residues. Losses at the gene ends were 7 bases for V and 9 bases for J; bases not matched to a gene: 5. CDR1 and CDR2 from the germline V gene are LGHNA and YNFKEQ. The CDR3 sequence: CASTSGSLEQFF. In nucleotides, the CDR3 is TGTGCCAGCACGAGCGGGAGTCTTGAGCAGTTCTTC.

This clone is deemed medium-sized. The rearrangement uses TRBV27 and TRBJ2-3; 14 positions agree with TRBD2. V lost 4 bases and J lost 5; bases outside the gene matches: 8. Germline V lookup: CDR1 MNHEY, CDR2 SMNVEV (reference sequence). There are 17 residues in the CDR3. The CDR3 DNA reads as TGTGCCAGCAGTTCTCCGGGACTAGCGGGAGTGGTAGATACGCAGTATTTT. Its protein is CASSSPGLAGVVDTQYF.

This clone was found a few times. The chain employs TRBV4-1 and TRBJ1-2; D unclear. V lost 0 bases, J lost 8 bases, and 10 bases lay in between. CDR3 length: 13 amino acids. Germline assignment: CDR1 MGHRA and CDR2 YSYEKL. The CDR3 bases are TGCGCCAGCAGCCAAGATTTGAGTAAAGGCTACACCTTC. Protein product: CASSQDLSKGYTF.

This clone was found a few times. The CDR3 sequence: CASSIGIANTEAFF. CDR3 DNA: TGTGCCAGTAGTATAGGGATCGCGAACACTGAAGCTTTCTTT. This chain connects TRBV19 to TRBJ1-1, with D unresolved. The CDR3 extends over 14 amino acids. Germline CDR1 reads LNHDA; CDR2 reads SQIVND (reference sequence). The V end was cut by 1 base, the J end by 1 base, with 7 bases between.

This chain connects TRBV19 to TRBJ1-3, with D possibly matching TRBD1 (5 bases). Germline values: CDR1 LNHDA, CDR2 SQIVND (reference sequence). Between the trimmed V and J ends, which lost 6 bases and 0 bases, there was a span of 12 bases. CDR3 length: 15 residues. In nucleotides, the CDR3 is TGTGCCAGTAGCACGCGGGGGAGCTCTGGAAACACCATATATTTT. Translated, it gives CASSTRGSSGNTIYF.

The CDR3 sequence: CASTPAGGSSYEQYF. The CDR3 DNA follows: TGTGCCAGTACCCCGGCCGGCGGGAGCTCCTACGAGCAGTACTTC. The J gene is TRBJ2-7, the V gene TRBV19, with TRBD2 matching 7 bases. V lost 7 bases and J lost 0; bases outside the gene matches: 9. Germline-derived CDR1 and CDR2 are LNHDA and SQIVND (reference sequence). There are 15 residues in the CDR3.

This chain uses TRBV7-2 with TRBJ1-1, with D unclear. Germline V CDR1 and CDR2: SGHTA, FQGNSA. Between the trimmed V and J ends, which lost 3 bases and 1 base, there was a span of 6 bases. CDR3 length: 13 residues. The CDR3 is CASSFERNTEAFF. CDR3 nucleotide sequence: TGTGCCAGCAGCTTTGAACGGAACACTGAAGCTTTCTTT.

About this clone: A read error may account for a junction end that differs from germline. The chain combines TRBV27 with TRBJ2-4; 11 bases are shared with TRBD2. Germline V gives CDR1 MNHEY, CDR2 SMNVEV (reference sequence). The CDR3 has 13 amino acids. The chain's CDR3 is CGSSFGLAGQQYF. The CDR3 bases are TGTGGCAGCAGTTTCGGACTAGCGGGCCAACAGTACTTC.

This clone is medium-sized. The V gene is TRBV4-1, the J gene TRBJ2-5; 10 positions agree with TRBD2. CDR1 is MGHRA, CDR2 YSYEKL, per germline. The CDR3 covers 17 residues. The V and J ends lost 4 bases and 4 bases, in that order; junction bases with no gene match: 12. CDR3 DNA: TGCGCCAGCAGCCTTAAGGGTCTAGCGGGAGCCTTAGAGACCCAGTACTTC. It translates to CASSLKGLAGALETQYF.

The CDR3 coding sequence is TGTGCCAGCTCACCTGGGACAGTAACGGGTCAGCCCCAGCATTTT. Translation gives CASSPGTVTGQPQHF. V is TRBV18 and J is TRBJ1-5, with 7 bases aligning to TRBD1. This CDR3 has 15 amino acids. V trimming: 3 bases; J trimming: 6 bases; junction bases outside the gene matches: 8. Germline values: CDR1 KGHSH, CDR2 LQKENI.

The chain couples TRBV5-5 to TRBJ2-1; 13 nucleotides match TRBD2. CDR1 and CDR2 (germline): SGHKS, YYEKEE (reference sequence). V dropped 1 base and J dropped 5; count of bases not matched to a gene: 9. The CDR3 runs to 18 residues. The CDR3 coding sequence is TGTGCCAGCAGCTTGTGGGATCCCACTAGCGGGAGGGACAATGAGCAGTTCTTC. Protein sequence: CASSLWDPTSGRDNEQFF. Full variable domain (remainder filled in from reference TRBV5-5 and TRBJ2-1): DAGVTQSPTHLIKTRGQQVTLRCSPISGHKSVSWYQQVLGQGPQFIFQYYEKEERGRGNFPDRFSARQFPNYSSELNVNALLLGDSALYLCASSLWDPTSGRDNEQFFGPGTRLTVL.

In its sample, this clone was seen a few times. V and J are TRBV5-1 and TRBJ2-2; D remains ambiguous. Germline-derived CDR1 and CDR2 are SGHRS and YFSETQ. V lost 4 bases to trimming and J lost 4 bases, with 8 bases between them. This CDR3 is built from 13 residues. The CDR3, as DNA: TGCGCCAGCAGCCCACTTGGCACCGGGGAGCTGTTTTTT. Protein: CASSPLGTGELFF.

This clone has just a few counts. The chain links TRBV29-1 to TRBJ2-7; D is unclear. In germline, CDR1 is SQVTM, CDR2 ANQGSEA. Between the trimmed V and J ends, which lost 5 bases and 6 bases, there was a span of 11 bases. The CDR3 is 11 residues long. Here the CDR3 DNA reads TGCAGCGTTATAAAAGGCCCCGAGCAGTACTTC. Its protein is CSVIKGPEQYF.

The chain carries TRBV7-9 and TRBJ2-7; D remains unclear. From germline, CDR1 is SEHNR and CDR2 FQNEAQ (reference sequence). V lost 4 bases and J 2 bases, leaving 12 bases between the germline ends. The CDR3 totals 14 residues. CDR3 region: CASSSSLLTYEQYF. CDR3 bases: TGTGCCAGCAGCTCTAGTCTTTTAACCTACGAGCAGTACTTC.

V and J are TRBV7-2 and TRBJ2-2; 12 bases map to TRBD2. The V and J ends lost 5 bases and 6 bases, in that order; junction bases with no gene match: 4. The CDR3 has 15 amino acids. Germline V gives CDR1 SGHTA, CDR2 FQGNSA. Written as DNA, the CDR3 is TGTGCCAGCAGCCGACTAGCGGGAGTCCCCGGGGAGCTGTTTTTT. This gives the protein CASSRLAGVPGELFF.

The chain is built from TRBV5-1 and TRBJ2-2, with 13 nucleotides matching TRBD2. CDR3 length equals 16 residues. The J segment lost 3 bases and the V segment lost 4 bases, leaving 3 bases of the junction unmatched. The germline V gene has CDR1 SGHRS and CDR2 YFSETQ. This CDR3 is CASSIGLAGDTGELFF. The CDR3 coding sequence is TGCGCCAGCAGCATAGGACTAGCGGGAGACACCGGGGAGCTGTTTTTT.

This clone was detected a few times. The CDR3 region is CASSGGPTITDTQYF. The DNA of the CDR3 is TGTGCCAGCAGCGGAGGACCGACTATCACAGATACGCAGTATTTT. This sequence joins TRBV7-9 and TRBJ2-3; possibly TRBD2 for D (5 bases). The germline V gene has CDR1 SEHNR and CDR2 FQNEAQ (reference sequence). V was trimmed by 5 bases and J by 2 bases, leaving 14 bases between them. This CDR3 is built from 15 residues.

CDR3 region: CAWSVDDPSGANVLTF. Here the CDR3 DNA reads TGTGCCTGGAGTGTAGACGACCCCTCTGGGGCCAACGTCCTGACTTTC. The chain is built from TRBV30 and TRBJ2-6, with D hard to call. V lost 0 bases, J lost 0 bases, and 9 bases lay in between. CDR1 is GTSNPN, CDR2 SVGIG, per germline (reference sequence). The CDR3 runs to 16 residues.

The chain combines TRBV6-6 with TRBJ1-1; weak D call: TRBD1 (6 bases). V was trimmed by 7 bases and J by 9 bases, leaving 15 bases between them. Germline V CDR1 and CDR2: MNHNY, SVGAGI (reference sequence). The CDR3 spans 12 residues. CDR3 protein: CASTQDQGKAFF. CDR3 DNA: TGTGCCAGCACCCAAGATCAGGGGAAAGCTTTCTTT.

This clone was detected only once. This rearrangement joins TRBV5-1 to TRBJ2-3; perhaps TRBD2 as D (6 bases). Germline V gene sequence: CDR1 SGHRS, CDR2 YFSETQ. The CDR3 loop spans 15 amino acids. Trimming took off 4 bases at V and 0 bases at J, with 12 bases between the two ends. The CDR3 sequence is CASSEIAASTDTQYF. The DNA of the CDR3 is TGCGCCAGCAGCGAAATAGCGGCTAGCACAGATACGCAGTATTTT.

The chain links TRBV28 to TRBJ2-6; D unclear. Trimming cost V 3 bases and J 0 bases, with 6 bases left between them. The germline V gene encodes CDR1 MDHEN and CDR2 SYDVKM. The length of the CDR3 is 15 residues. Here the CDR3 reads CASSFFGSGANVLTF. CDR3 coding DNA: TGTGCCAGCAGTTTCTTTGGCTCTGGGGCCAACGTCCTGACTTTC. The variable domain in full, with the rest retrieved from reference TRBV28 and TRBJ2-6, is DVKVTQSSRYLVKRTGEKVFLECVQDMDHENMFWYRQDPGLGLRLIYFSYDVKMKEKGDIPEGYSVSREKKERFSLILESASTNQTSMYLCASSFFGSGANVLTFGAGSRLTVL.

Comment on this clone: An end of the junction differs from the germline gene, which may be a read error. The gene calls are TRBV5-6 and TRBJ2-7, with a tentative D call TRBD1 (6 bases). The germline V gene has CDR1 SGHDT and CDR2 YYEEEE. This CDR3 region has 17 residues. CDR3 bases: TGTGCCAGCACCGAATTCGGACAGCTACCTCTCTCCCACGAGCAGTACTTC. Protein sequence: CASTEFGQLPLSHEQYF.

Only a few counts were recorded for this clone. The chain is built from TRBV19 and TRBJ2-7, with D possibly TRBD2 on 6 matching bases. From germline, CDR1 is LNHDA and CDR2 SQIVND (reference sequence). The CDR3 is 13 residues long. With 8 bases removed from V and 0 bases from J, the gap between germline ends came to 11 bases. The CDR3 spells CASATSSSYEQYF. CDR3 bases: TGTGCCAGTGCCACTAGCAGCTCCTACGAGCAGTACTTC.

The V gene is TRBV27, the J gene TRBJ1-2; D is undetermined. Germline loops: CDR1 MNHEY, CDR2 SMNVEV (reference sequence). This CDR3 is built from 18 residues. The V end was cut by 3 bases, the J end by 0 bases, with 20 bases between. CDR3 DNA: TGTGCCAGCAGTTTCGGATCCCCGTCGTACAGAGCTAACTATGGCTACACCTTC. Protein: CASSFGSPSYRANYGYTF.